The rows below give T cell receptor beta chains drawn from one sample of a study of ipilimumab plus nivolumab after autologous stem cell transplantation. TCRdb's copy holds only in-frame clones and misses some; the assay was immunoSEQ multiplex PCR. The sample has tens of thousands of clones; 75% to 85% are singletons. The starting material was PBMCs, obtained in a trial of ipilimumab plus nivolumab as post-transplant consolidation. Receptor source: a male donor with diffuse large B-cell lymphoma. Each CDR3 is given with its conserved first and last residue. The D gene is left open where the match is weak. Clone size is not always given. Where it is, it says once, few, many or a class for expanded clones.

clone_size d_call j_call v_call cdr3_nt cdr3_aa
NA TRBD1 TRBJ2-1 TRBV18 TGTGCCAGCCACCGGGACAGGGCGGACAATGAGCAGTTCTTC CASHRDRADNEQFF
NA TRBD2 TRBJ2-3 TRBV4-3 TGCGCCAGCAGCCAGGCCGGGACTAGCGTTGATACGCAGTATTTT CASSQAGTSVDTQYF
NA NA TRBJ2-5 TRBV11-2 TGTGCCAGCAGCCGTGGGGCGACCCAAGAGACCCAGTACTTC CASSRGATQETQYF
NA TRBD1 TRBJ1-5 TRBV27 TGTGCCAGCAGTATCAGGGGACAGGGTTTGGGCAATCAGCCCCAGCATTTT CASSIRGQGLGNQPQHF
once TRBD1 TRBJ2-3 TRBV5-6 TGTGCCAGCAGCTCAGACAGGGGCCCTCGCACAGATACGCAGTATTTT CASSSDRGPRTDTQYF
NA TRBD1 TRBJ1-2 TRBV2 TGTGCCAGCAGCCCAGGGGACAGTAACTATGGCTACACCTTC CASSPGDSNYGYTF
once NA TRBJ1-4 TRBV14 TGTGCCAGCAGCCCAACGGGAGCAACTAATGAAAAACTGTTTTTT CASSPTGATNEKLFF
NA TRBD2 TRBJ2-5 TRBV7-2 TGTGCCAGCAGCTTGTATAGCGGGGGGGGTTTTGAGACCCAGTACTTC CASSLYSGGGFETQYF
NA TRBD1 TRBJ1-6 TRBV11-2 TGTGCCAGCAGCTTCATTGTGGGACAGGGGACACCCCTCCACTTT CASSFIVGQGTPLHF
NA TRBD2 TRBJ2-2 TRBV5-4 TGTGCCAGCAGCTCGGGACTAGCGGGGGGGAACACCGGGGAGCTGTTTTTT CASSSGLAGGNTGELFF
NA TRBD1 TRBJ2-7 TRBV19 TGTGCCAGTAGTGACAGGGGGCTCGACGAGCAGTACTTC CASSDRGLDEQYF
NA TRBD1 TRBJ2-5 TRBV7-9 TGTGCCAGCAGCCGAATGACAGGGGGGGAGACCCAGTACTTC CASSRMTGGETQYF
NA NA TRBJ1-4 TRBV6-1 TGTGCCAGCAGTTTTAACCCGGCGGATGAAAAACTGTTTTTT CASSFNPADEKLFF
NA TRBD2 TRBJ2-5 TRBV19 TGTGCCAGTAGCACACTAGCGGGGGATCTCCAAGAGACCCAGTACTTC CASSTLAGDLQETQYF
NA NA TRBJ1-4 TRBV30 TGTGCCTGGAGTTATTCATCAACTAATGAAAAACTGTTTTTT CAWSYSSTNEKLFF
NA NA TRBJ1-1 TRBV10-3 TGTGCCATCAGTGAGTCAACAGTGAACACTGAAGCTTTCTTT CAISESTVNTEAFF
NA TRBD1 TRBJ1-3 TRBV23-1 TGCGCCAGCATCGTTGGGCAGGGACAGCGAAACACCATATATTTT CASIVGQGQRNTIYF
NA TRBD1 TRBJ2-2 TRBV25-1 TGTGCCAGCAGTGAAAGCCCGGGACAGGGAATTGCCGGGGAGCTGTTTTTT CASSESPGQGIAGELFF
NA TRBD1 TRBJ1-1 TRBV5-1 TGCGCCAGCAGCCCAGTGGGACAGATGAACACTGAAGCTTTCTTT CASSPVGQMNTEAFF
NA NA TRBJ2-7 TRBV9 TGTGCCAGCAGCGTTAAGGGGACCTCCTACGAGCAGTACTTC CASSVKGTSYEQYF
NA NA TRBJ2-7 TRBV5-1 TGCGCCAGCAGCTTGGGCTGGGACGAGCAGTACTTC CASSLGWDEQYF
NA NA TRBJ1-1 TRBV4-1 TGCGCCAGCAGCCTCGGGGGTCCCACTGAAGCTTTCTTT CASSLGGPTEAFF
NA NA TRBJ2-3 TRBV5-1 TGCGCCAGCAGCGGCTCAGATACGCAGTATTTT CASSGSDTQYF
NA TRBD1 TRBJ2-7 TRBV6-5 TGTGCCAGCAGTTACGGGACAGCCATTGAGAAGCAGTACTTC CASSYGTAIEKQYF
NA TRBD1 TRBJ2-2 TRBV6-1 TGTGCCAGCAGTGAAGACCCGCGGCGACAGGGGAACATCGGGGAGCTGTTTTTT CASSEDPRRQGNIGELFF
NA NA TRBJ2-1 TRBV18 TGTGCCAGCTCACCACCCCCGGTTTACAATGAGCAGTTCTTC CASSPPPVYNEQFF
once NA TRBJ2-7 TRBV5-1 TGCGCCAGCAGCCCCACGGGCGGATTCTACGAGCAGTACTTC CASSPTGGFYEQYF
once NA TRBJ1-2 TRBV10-3 TGTGCCATCAGTGAGACAGGGTTTGTCTACACCTTC CAISETGFVYTF
once NA TRBJ2-5 TRBV2 TGTGCCAGCAGTAGGGGAGGAGAGACCCAGTACTTC CASSRGGETQYF
NA TRBD2 TRBJ2-7 TRBV14 TGTGCCAGCAGCCTCGGGGGGTCCCACGAGCAGTACTTC CASSLGGSHEQYF
NA TRBD2 TRBJ2-2 TRBV9 TGTGCCAGCAGCTCCGAGGGGACTAGCAAAAACACCGGGGAGCTGTTTTTT CASSSEGTSKNTGELFF
NA NA TRBJ1-2 TRBV5-4 TGTGCCAGCAGCCTACAGGGTCCTAACTATGGCTACACCTTC CASSLQGPNYGYTF
once TRBD1 TRBJ1-1 TRBV29-1 TGCAGCGTCTCAGGGGGCGCGGGCACTGAAGCTTTCTTT CSVSGGAGTEAFF
NA NA TRBJ1-5 TRBV12-5 TGTGCTAGTGGTTTGACCGGGGGCGACTGGCCCCAGCATTTT CASGLTGGDWPQHF
NA NA TRBJ1-6 TRBV5-5 TGTGCCAGCAGCTTGCAGGGCTCCTATAATTCACCCCTCCACTTT CASSLQGSYNSPLHF